These 20 T cell receptor beta chains originate from one sample sequenced in a study of CD8+CD57+ T cells in acquired aplastic anemia. The patients chosen for sequencing had shown expansion of CD8+CD57+ cells (detected by flow cytometry). CDR3 and TCR beta VDJ profiling relied on genomic DNA as the template. TCRdb independently ran MiXCR on the reads; one entry per CDR3 protein. The table lists 180,000 or so distinct CDR3 sequences, around 48% of them singletons. The sample was sorted CD4+, CD8+, or CD8+CD57+ T cells (not recorded which) from PBMCs. The receptor set was obtained from a human donor with aplastic anemia.

CDR3 nucleotides: TGTGCCAGCAGCGCCGACGGGGGCAATGAGCAGTTCTTC. Its translation is CASSADGGNEQFF. The chain employs TRBV7-6 and TRBJ2-1, with D possibly TRBD2 on 6 matching bases. Germline assignment: CDR1 SGHVS and CDR2 FNYEAQ. V dropped 5 bases and J dropped 6 bases, with 11 bases sitting between them. This CDR3 spans 13 amino acids.

The chain employs TRBV29-1 and TRBJ1-5; 8 bases line up with TRBD1. Germline V gives CDR1 SQVTM, CDR2 ANQGSEA. V dropped 6 bases and J dropped 1; count of bases not matched to a gene: 5. This CDR3 region has 14 residues. Here the CDR3 DNA reads TGCAGCGTCGCAAGGACAGGGAGCAATCAGCCCCAGCATTTT. Its protein product is CSVARTGSNQPQHF.

The rearrangement joins TRBV7-9 to TRBJ2-5; D possibly uses TRBD1 or TRBD2 (5 bases each). CDR1 is SEHNR and CDR2 is FQNEAQ in the germline V gene (reference sequence). This CDR3 contains 15 residues. V lost 0 bases and J 5 bases, leaving 13 bases between the germline ends. CDR3 amino acids: CASSLAAGRGETQYF. CDR3 nucleotide sequence: TGTGCCAGCAGCTTAGCCGCAGGGCGAGGGGAGACCCAGTACTTC. The variable domain in full, completed from reference TRBV7-9 and TRBJ2-5, reads DTGVSQNPRHKITKRGQNVTFRCDPISEHNRLYWYRQTLGQGPEFLTYFQNEAQLEKSRLLSDRFSAERPKGSFSTLEIQRTEQGDSAMYLCASSLAAGRGETQYFGPGTRLLVL.

In its sample, this clonotype was seen a few times. The CDR3 spells CASSIMSTEAFF. The CDR3, as DNA: TGTGCCAGTAGTATAATGTCCACTGAAGCTTTCTTT. The chain uses TRBV7-2 and TRBJ1-1; D is uncertain. The germline CDR1 and CDR2 sequences are SGHTA and FQGNSA. This CDR3 has 12 residues. The germline V and J ends were trimmed by 9 bases and 4 bases, with 12 bases remaining between them.

In its sample, this clonotype was seen a few times. This chain links TRBV28 with TRBJ2-6; 10 nucleotides line up with TRBD1. With 5 bases clipped from V and 1 base from J, the junction kept 8 bases outside the gene matches. This CDR3 comprises 18 residues. Germline CDR1 reads MDHEN; CDR2 reads SYDVKM. CDR3 DNA sequence: TGTGCCAGCAGTCACCGGACAGGGGGGGTGTCTGGGGCCAACGTCCTGACTTTC. Amino acid sequence: CASSHRTGGVSGANVLTF.

Concerning this clonotype: Lacking the conserved final phenylalanine or tryptophan, this CDR3 likely reflects a read error. The V and J genes are TRBV15 and TRBJ2-1; either TRBD1 or TRBD2 may fit D (5 bases each). V was pared by 3 bases and J by 0 bases, with 15 bases between. Germline CDR1 LNHNV, CDR2 YYDKDF (reference sequence). The CDR3 loop spans 17 amino acids. CDR3 nucleotide sequence: TGTGCCACCAGCAGGCCCTTGAGGGGCGGCTCCTACAATGAGCAGTTCAGA. It translates to CATSRPLRGGSYNEQFR.

This clonotype was seen many times. The V and J genes are TRBV20-1 and TRBJ1-1; perhaps TRBD1 as D (6 bases). The V end lost 6 bases, the J end lost 1 base, and 18 bases lay between the germline ends. Germline CDR1 and CDR2: DFQATT and SNEGSKA (reference sequence). The CDR3 runs to 15 residues. CDR3 sequence reads: CSARGPHKTNTEAFF. CDR3 sequence (DNA): TGCAGTGCCAGGGGCCCACATAAGACGAACACTGAAGCTTTCTTT.

This chain uses TRBV20-1 with TRBJ2-1; tentatively, D is TRBD1 or TRBD2 (7 bases each). With 3 bases removed from V and 2 bases from J, the gap between germline ends came to 17 bases. From germline, CDR1 is DFQATT and CDR2 SNEGSKA (reference sequence). The CDR3 spans 16 residues. In nucleotides, the CDR3 is TGCAGTGCTAGCGAGGTCGGGGGGACAGCCTACAATGAGCAGTTCTTC. Amino acids: CSASEVGGTAYNEQFF.

The J gene is TRBJ2-3, the V gene TRBV15; TRBD2 matches at 7 bases. Germline values: CDR1 LNHNV, CDR2 YYDKDF (reference sequence). V lost 0 bases and J lost 2; bases outside the gene matches: 2. This CDR3 is 15 amino acids long. The DNA for the CDR3 is TGTGCCACCAGCAGAGAGAGCGGGGCCACAGATACGCAGTATTTT. Translation: CATSRESGATDTQYF.

This clonotype appeared many times. The V call is TRBV19, the J call TRBJ1-5; 8 nucleotides line up with TRBD1. Unmatched junction bases numbered 6, after V lost 7 bases and J lost 1 base. This CDR3 region has 15 residues. Per germline, CDR1 LNHDA and CDR2 SQIVND (reference sequence). The DNA of the CDR3 is TGTGCCAGTACCCGACAGGGGATGAGCAATCAGCCCCAGCATTTT. This codes for CASTRQGMSNQPQHF.

The CDR3 loop reads CASSLVDLGGTDTQYF. CDR3 DNA: TGTGCCAGCAGCTTGGTGGATCTCGGGGGCACAGATACGCAGTATTTT. The V call is TRBV5-4, the J call TRBJ2-3; D is perhaps TRBD2 (5 bases). Per the germline V gene, CDR1 is SGHNT and CDR2 is YYREEE (reference sequence). V was pared by 0 bases and J by 1 base, with 12 bases between. The CDR3 has 16 residues. The whole variable domain, remainder taken from reference TRBV5-4 and TRBJ2-3, is ETGVTQSPTHLIKTRGQQVTLRCSSQSGHNTVSWYQQALGQGPQFIFQYYREEENGRGNFPPRFSGLQFPNYSSELNVNALELDDSALYLCASSLVDLGGTDTQYFGPGTRLTVL.

This clonotype appeared many times. The chain is built from TRBV7-8 and TRBJ1-2; D is undetermined. The CDR3 sequence is 13 residues long. Trimming removed 5 bases from V and 4 bases from J, with 11 bases in between. From germline, CDR1 is SGHVS and CDR2 FQNEAQ. CDR3 coding DNA: TGTGCCAGCAGCCAGGAGGCCGTCTATGGCTACACCTTC. This translates into CASSQEAVYGYTF.

This clonotype was recorded at least ten times. The V call is TRBV20-1, the J call TRBJ2-1; 9 bases fit TRBD1. The J segment lost 4 bases and the V segment lost 5 bases, leaving 6 bases of the junction unmatched. The CDR3 covers 14 residues. Germline values: CDR1 DFQATT, CDR2 SNEGSKA (reference sequence). The DNA of the CDR3 is TGCAGTGCTTCTTTGGGACAGGGTTACAATGAGCAGTTCTTC. It codes for CSASLGQGYNEQFF.

This clonotype was seen a single time. The chain recombines TRBV11-2 with TRBJ1-5; TRBD1 matches 12 bases. The CDR3 covers 16 residues. V gave up 3 bases and J gave up 3 bases; unmatched junction bases: 3. Per germline, CDR1 SGHAT and CDR2 FQNNGV. CDR3 DNA sequence: TGTGCCAGCAGCTTTGGGACAGGGGGCAACAATCAGCCCCAGCATTTT. It yields the protein CASSFGTGGNNQPQHF.

This clonotype was picked up a small number of times. V is TRBV5-6 and J is TRBJ1-4; D ambiguous. Germline CDR1 SGHDT, CDR2 YYEEEE. With 0 bases removed from V and 6 bases from J, the gap between germline ends came to 3 bases. CDR3 length: 12 residues. The CDR3 DNA reads as TGTGCCAGCAGCTTGGGGGATGAAAAACTGTTTTTT. Protein: CASSLGDEKLFF.

Ten or more counts support this clonotype. The chain uses TRBV2 and TRBJ1-5; perhaps TRBD1 as D (5 bases). V was pared by 4 bases and J by 4 bases, with 14 bases between. The CDR3 contains 15 residues. Germline V gene lookup returns CDR1 SNHLY and CDR2 FYNNEI. CDR3 sequence: CASSVGREPNQPQHF. DNA of the CDR3: TGTGCCAGCAGTGTTGGCAGGGAGCCTAATCAGCCCCAGCATTTT.

V and J are TRBV7-6 and TRBJ1-1; D is unresolved. The length of the CDR3 is 15 residues. V gave up 5 bases and J gave up 0 bases, with 13 bases separating them. Germline CDR1 and CDR2: SGHVS and FNYEAQ. The CDR3, as DNA: TGTGCCAGCAGCCGGCTCGGATCCTTGAACACTGAAGCTTTCTTT. Translation gives CASSRLGSLNTEAFF.

The sample holds many counts of this clonotype. The genes are TRBV9 and TRBJ2-7; a weak D match, TRBD1 (6 bases). Germline CDR1 is SGDLS and CDR2 is YYNGEE. Trimming removed 0 bases from V and 3 bases from J, with 16 bases in between. The CDR3 length is 16 residues. CDR3 in DNA: TGTGCCAGCAGCGTAGCCCCCGGACAGTCAGGCTACGAGCAGTACTTC. Residues: CASSVAPGQSGYEQYF.

J is TRBJ2-2 and V is TRBV20-1, with D perhaps being TRBD1 or TRBD2 (7 bases each). This CDR3 has 13 amino acids. Looked up from germline, CDR1 is DFQATT and CDR2 is SNEGSKA (reference sequence). Trimming left V 6 bases short and J 7 bases short, with 15 bases between. The CDR3 loop reads CSARGGLNGELFF. The CDR3, as DNA: TGCAGTGCCAGGGGGGGGCTAAACGGGGAGCTGTTTTTT.

In its sample, this clonotype was seen many times. V gene TRBV6-5 combines with J gene TRBJ1-4; a weak D match, TRBD1 (5 bases). The V and J ends lost 2 bases and 10 bases respectively, with 14 bases between them. The CDR3 loop spans 14 amino acids. Germline CDR1 is MNHEY and CDR2 is SVGAGI. The CDR3 spells CASSYGAGKVKLFF. DNA of the CDR3: TGTGCCAGCAGTTACGGTGCAGGGAAGGTAAAACTGTTTTTT.